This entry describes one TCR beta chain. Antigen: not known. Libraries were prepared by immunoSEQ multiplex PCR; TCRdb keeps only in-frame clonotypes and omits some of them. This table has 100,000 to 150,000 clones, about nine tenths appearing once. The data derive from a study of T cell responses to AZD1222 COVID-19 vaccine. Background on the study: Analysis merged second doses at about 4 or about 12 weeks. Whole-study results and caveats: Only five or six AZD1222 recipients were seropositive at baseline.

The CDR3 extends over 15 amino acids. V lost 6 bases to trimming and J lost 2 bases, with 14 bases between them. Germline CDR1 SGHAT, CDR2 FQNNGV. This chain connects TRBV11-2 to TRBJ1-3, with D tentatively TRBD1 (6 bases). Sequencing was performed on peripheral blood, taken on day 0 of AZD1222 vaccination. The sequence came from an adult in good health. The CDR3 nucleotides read TGTGCCAGCAGACGAACAGGGCTCGCTGGAAACACCATATATTTT. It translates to CASRRTGLAGNTIYF.